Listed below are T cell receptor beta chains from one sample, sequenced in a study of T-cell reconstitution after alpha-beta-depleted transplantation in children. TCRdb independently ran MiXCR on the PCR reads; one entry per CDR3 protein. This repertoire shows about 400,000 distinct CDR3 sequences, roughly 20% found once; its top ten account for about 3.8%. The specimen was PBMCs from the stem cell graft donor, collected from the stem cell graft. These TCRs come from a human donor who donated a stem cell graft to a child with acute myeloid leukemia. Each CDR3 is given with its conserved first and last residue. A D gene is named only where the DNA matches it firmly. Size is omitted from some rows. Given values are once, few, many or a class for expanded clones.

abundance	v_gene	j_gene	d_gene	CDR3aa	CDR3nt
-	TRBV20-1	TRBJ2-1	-	CSANARVGNEQFF	TGCAGTGCTAATGCCAGGGTGGGCAATGAGCAGTTCTTC
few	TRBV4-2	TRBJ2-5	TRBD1	CASSHLGQGREETQYF	TGTGCCAGCAGCCACCTTGGACAGGGACGAGAAGAGACCCAGTACTTC
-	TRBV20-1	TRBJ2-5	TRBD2	CSADPGLAGVGGKTQYF	TGCAGTGCTGACCCGGGACTAGCGGGAGTAGGTGGAAAGACCCAGTACTTC
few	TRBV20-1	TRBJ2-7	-	CSADQLEQYF	TGCAGTGCCGACCAGCTCGAGCAGTACTTC
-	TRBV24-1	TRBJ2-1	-	CATSRGDYYNEQFF	TGTGCCACCAGTCGGGGAGACTATTACAATGAGCAGTTCTTC
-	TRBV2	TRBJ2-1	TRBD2	CASSQGVSGSWGEQFF	TGTGCCAGCAGTCAAGGGGTTAGCGGGAGCTGGGGTGAGCAGTTCTTC
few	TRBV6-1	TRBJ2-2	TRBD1	CASNRQGTGELFF	TGTGCCAGCAACCGACAGGGTACCGGGGAGCTGTTTTTT
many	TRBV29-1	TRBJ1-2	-	CSVEEGRQGLTGGYTF	TGCAGCGTTGAAGAAGGCAGGCAGGGCTTGACTGGCGGCTACACCTTC
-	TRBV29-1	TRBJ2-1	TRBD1	CSVVTGARQQFF	TGCAGCGTGGTTACAGGGGCTCGCCAGCAGTTCTTC
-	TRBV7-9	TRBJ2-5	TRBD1	CASSLSGTEETQYF	TGTGCCAGCAGCCTATCCGGGACAGAAGAGACCCAGTACTTC
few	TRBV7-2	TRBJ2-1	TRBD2	CASSLAGLAGVGTQEQFF	TGTGCCAGCAGCTTAGCCGGACTAGCGGGAGTAGGGACTCAGGAGCAGTTCTTC
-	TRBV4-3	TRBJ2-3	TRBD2	CASSQERLAGVTQYF	TGCGCCAGCAGCCAAGAACGACTAGCGGGAGTTACGCAGTATTTT
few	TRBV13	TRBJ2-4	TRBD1	CASSHGRTGGKNIQYF	TGTGCCAGCAGCCACGGTCGGACAGGAGGCAAAAACATTCAGTACTTC
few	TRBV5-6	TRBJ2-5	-	CASSYLSGQETQYF	TGTGCCAGCAGCTACCTTAGCGGACAAGAGACCCAGTACTTC
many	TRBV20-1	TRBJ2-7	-	CSAREGERSFSYEQYF	TGCAGTGCTAGAGAGGGGGAGCGGTCCTTCTCCTACGAGCAGTACTTC